This T cell receptor beta chain comes out of a study of CD8 T cells in Susac syndrome. Random hexamers were used to reverse transcribe an amount of about 0.45 to 1 ug RNA. TCRdb re-derived calls from the immunoSEQ multiplex PCR reads in MiXCR, one entry per CDR3 protein. The data hold tens of thousands of distinct CDR3 sequences, with about 92% observed a single time. The CDR3 length is 14 residues. Germline V gene sequence: CDR1 SGHRS, CDR2 YFSETQ. Deletions cut 4 bases from V and 5 bases from J, with 16 bases between. V gene TRBV5-1 combines with J gene TRBJ2-7; D gene uncertain. The material sequenced was CD4+ T cells from PBMCs. This TCR derives from a human donor with Susac syndrome. Here the CDR3 reads CASSPSLGSDEQYF. DNA for the CDR3: TGCGCCAGCAGCCCTTCTCTAGGGTCGGACGAGCAGTACTTC.